The rows below give T cell receptor beta chains drawn from one sample of a study of cytomegalovirus exposure and HLA in healthy donors. The method was immunoSEQ multiplex PCR; TCRdb's version includes in-frame clones alone and lacks a portion of them. The data show 150,000 to 200,000 clones, with more than 65% seen just once and about 1.4% held by the top ten. Specimen: PBMCs. These receptors were obtained from a girl aged 5 to 17 in good health and CMV-seropositive. Both conserved end residues are part of each CDR3. D genes are given only for firm matches. Clone size is not always given. Where it is, it says once, few, many or a class for expanded clones.

j_call: TRBJ2-7; d_call: .; clone_size: few; cdr3_length: 12; v_call: TRBV7-9; cdr3_nt: TGTGCCAGCAGGCAGGGGTCCTACGAGCAGTACTTC; cdr3_aa: CASRQGSYEQYF
j_call: TRBJ1-6; d_call: .; clone_size: .; cdr3_length: 18; v_call: TRBV7-9; cdr3_nt: TGTGCCAGCAGTCCCCCACCGACCTCGGGGAGGAAGAATTCACCCCTCCACTTT; cdr3_aa: CASSPPPTSGRKNSPLHF
j_call: TRBJ1-5; d_call: .; clone_size: .; cdr3_length: 13; v_call: TRBV30; cdr3_nt: TGTGCCTGGAGTGTGGGGGGAAACGGAGCCCAGCATTTT; cdr3_aa: CAWSVGGNGAQHF
j_call: TRBJ1-2; d_call: .; clone_size: few; cdr3_length: 14; v_call: TRBV4-1; cdr3_nt: TGCGCCAGCAGCCGCCCGGGGACTTATGATGACTACACCTTC; cdr3_aa: CASSRPGTYDDYTF
j_call: TRBJ2-7; d_call: .; clone_size: .; cdr3_length: 12; v_call: TRBV7-6; cdr3_nt: TGTGCCAGCAGCGGGCCGGGGTACGAGCAGTACTTC; cdr3_aa: CASSGPGYEQYF
j_call: TRBJ1-2; d_call: .; clone_size: once; cdr3_length: 15; v_call: TRBV5-5; cdr3_nt: TGTGCCAGCAGCTTGTACTGGGGCAATGCCTATGGCTACACCTTC; cdr3_aa: CASSLYWGNAYGYTF
j_call: TRBJ2-7; d_call: .; clone_size: .; cdr3_length: 16; v_call: TRBV6-5; cdr3_nt: TGTGCCAGCAGTTACTCTGGGGCTACGAGCTCCTACGAGCAGTACTTC; cdr3_aa: CASSYSGATSSYEQYF
j_call: TRBJ2-3; d_call: TRBD2; clone_size: .; cdr3_length: 18; v_call: TRBV15; cdr3_nt: TGTGCCACCAGCGCCCGACTAGCGGGGTGGGGGGGCACAGATACGCAGTATTTT; cdr3_aa: CATSARLAGWGGTDTQYF
j_call: TRBJ2-7; d_call: .; clone_size: .; cdr3_length: 15; v_call: TRBV6-5; cdr3_nt: TGTGCCAGCAGTTATGCCCTCCGGGGGAAGGACGAGCAGTACTTC; cdr3_aa: CASSYALRGKDEQYF
j_call: TRBJ1-1; d_call: .; clone_size: .; cdr3_length: 14; v_call: TRBV4-3; cdr3_nt: TGCGCCAGCAGCCAAGTGGCCAGGAACACTGAAGCTTTCTTT; cdr3_aa: CASSQVARNTEAFF
j_call: TRBJ2-1; d_call: .; clone_size: .; cdr3_length: 13; v_call: TRBV7-6; cdr3_nt: TGTGCCAGCAGCTTCGCGGGGCTGGATGAGCAGTTCTTC; cdr3_aa: CASSFAGLDEQFF
j_call: TRBJ2-3; d_call: TRBD1; clone_size: .; cdr3_length: 15; v_call: TRBV5-6; cdr3_nt: TGTGCCAGCAGCCGGGACAGGCTTAGCACAGATACGCAGTATTTT; cdr3_aa: CASSRDRLSTDTQYF
j_call: TRBJ2-3; d_call: .; clone_size: .; cdr3_length: 15; v_call: TRBV5-4; cdr3_nt: TGTGCCAGCAGCTTGGCACAGGGAACCACAGATACGCAGTATTTT; cdr3_aa: CASSLAQGTTDTQYF
j_call: TRBJ1-1; d_call: .; clone_size: .; cdr3_length: 11; v_call: TRBV19; cdr3_nt: TGTGCCAGCCACAAGGGGTCGAAAGCTTTCTTT; cdr3_aa: CASHKGSKAFF
j_call: TRBJ2-1; d_call: .; clone_size: .; cdr3_length: 13; v_call: TRBV27; cdr3_nt: TGTGCCAGCAGTTTTCGAGGGAGCAATGAGCAGTTCTTC; cdr3_aa: CASSFRGSNEQFF
j_call: TRBJ1-3; d_call: .; clone_size: .; cdr3_length: 17; v_call: TRBV11-3; cdr3_nt: TGTGCCAGCAGCTCCAGACGACAGCAGAGCTCTGGAAACACCATATATTTT; cdr3_aa: CASSSRRQQSSGNTIYF
j_call: TRBJ1-3; d_call: .; clone_size: .; cdr3_length: 14; v_call: TRBV5-1; cdr3_nt: TGCGCCAGCAGCTTGGCAGTATCTGGAAACACCATATATTTT; cdr3_aa: CASSLAVSGNTIYF
j_call: TRBJ2-7; d_call: TRBD2; clone_size: .; cdr3_length: 16; v_call: TRBV6-5; cdr3_nt: TGTGCCAGCAGTTACTCGTTAGCGGGGGGTACCTACGAGCAGTACTTC; cdr3_aa: CASSYSLAGGTYEQYF
j_call: TRBJ1-5; d_call: TRBD1; clone_size: .; cdr3_length: 14; v_call: TRBV4-2; cdr3_nt: TGTGCCAGCAGCCAAAACGACAGGGTTCAGCCCCAGCATTTT; cdr3_aa: CASSQNDRVQPQHF
j_call: TRBJ2-2; d_call: TRBD1; clone_size: .; cdr3_length: 17; v_call: TRBV5-1; cdr3_nt: TGCGCCAGCAGCTCGAGGGCCGGGACAGGGAACACCGGGGAGCTGTTTTTT; cdr3_aa: CASSSRAGTGNTGELFF
j_call: TRBJ1-2; d_call: TRBD1; clone_size: few; cdr3_length: 15; v_call: TRBV5-1; cdr3_nt: TGCGCCAGCAGCTTGGAGGCAGGGGGCATTGATGGCTACACCTTC; cdr3_aa: CASSLEAGGIDGYTF
j_call: TRBJ1-2; d_call: .; clone_size: .; cdr3_length: 14; v_call: TRBV4-3; cdr3_nt: TGCGCCAGCAGCCAAGATCGGGGAAGATATGGCTACACCTTC; cdr3_aa: CASSQDRGRYGYTF
j_call: TRBJ1-2; d_call: TRBD1; clone_size: .; cdr3_length: 12; v_call: TRBV2; cdr3_nt: TGTGCCAGCAATGACAGGGTAACTGGCTACACCTTC; cdr3_aa: CASNDRVTGYTF
j_call: TRBJ2-1; d_call: .; clone_size: .; cdr3_length: 12; v_call: TRBV7-9; cdr3_nt: TGTGCCAGCAGCTCCAGAGGGAATGAGCAGTTCTTC; cdr3_aa: CASSSRGNEQFF
j_call: TRBJ1-1; d_call: .; clone_size: few; cdr3_length: 13; v_call: TRBV5-1; cdr3_nt: TGCGCCAGCAGCATGGGCGTAAACACTGAAGCTTTCTTT; cdr3_aa: CASSMGVNTEAFF
j_call: TRBJ2-3; d_call: TRBD2; clone_size: .; cdr3_length: 15; v_call: TRBV6-5; cdr3_nt: TGTGCCAGCCATCCAATTAGCGGGGGCACAGATACGCAGTATTTT; cdr3_aa: CASHPISGGTDTQYF
j_call: TRBJ1-4; d_call: .; clone_size: few; cdr3_length: 17; v_call: TRBV25-1; cdr3_nt: TGTGCCAGCAGTATCGCAAAAGACAGGAGATATAATGAAAAACTGTTTTTT; cdr3_aa: CASSIAKDRRYNEKLFF
j_call: TRBJ2-1; d_call: TRBD1; clone_size: .; cdr3_length: 13; v_call: TRBV6-5; cdr3_nt: TGTGCCAGCAGGGACGACAGGGGCAATGAGCAGTTCTTC; cdr3_aa: CASRDDRGNEQFF
j_call: TRBJ2-1; d_call: .; clone_size: .; cdr3_length: 15; v_call: TRBV6-6; cdr3_nt: TGTGCCAGCAACTTACATCTGGGGGCTGGGAATGAGCAGTTCTTC; cdr3_aa: CASNLHLGAGNEQFF
j_call: TRBJ2-5; d_call: TRBD2; clone_size: .; cdr3_length: 16; v_call: TRBV9; cdr3_nt: TGTGCCAGCAGCGGAAGCACTAGCGGGGCCCAAGAGACCCAGTACTTC; cdr3_aa: CASSGSTSGAQETQYF
j_call: TRBJ1-5; d_call: .; clone_size: .; cdr3_length: 14; v_call: TRBV4-1; cdr3_nt: TGCGCCAGCAGCCAAGATAAGGGGAATCAGCCCCAGCATTTT; cdr3_aa: CASSQDKGNQPQHF
j_call: TRBJ1-3; d_call: .; clone_size: once; cdr3_length: 13; v_call: TRBV19; cdr3_nt: TGTGCCAGTTCTCGTGTATCTGGAAACACCATATATTTT; cdr3_aa: CASSRVSGNTIYF
j_call: TRBJ1-2; d_call: .; clone_size: .; cdr3_length: 15; v_call: TRBV7-2; cdr3_nt: TGTGCCAGCAGCCCCCAGGCGGGGCGGGGGGATGGCTACACCTTC; cdr3_aa: CASSPQAGRGDGYTF
j_call: TRBJ2-5; d_call: TRBD2; clone_size: .; cdr3_length: 18; v_call: TRBV4-3; cdr3_nt: TGCGCCAGCAGCCTCCTAGCGGGGGGGCCGGGTAATCGGGAGACCCAGTACTTC; cdr3_aa: CASSLLAGGPGNRETQYF
j_call: TRBJ1-2; d_call: .; clone_size: .; cdr3_length: 12; v_call: TRBV12-2; cdr3_nt: TGTGCAAGTCGTTTCGGTATCTATGGCTACACCTTC; cdr3_aa: CASRFGIYGYTF
j_call: TRBJ2-6; d_call: .; clone_size: .; cdr3_length: 20; v_call: TRBV7-2; cdr3_nt: TGTGCCAGCAGCTTAGCTCATAGCGGACTCCTCTCGGATGGGGCCAACGTCCTGACTTTC; cdr3_aa: CASSLAHSGLLSDGANVLTF
j_call: TRBJ2-7; d_call: .; clone_size: .; cdr3_length: 12; v_call: TRBV5-6; cdr3_nt: TGTGCCAGCAGCCTATATTCCTACGAGCAGTACTTC; cdr3_aa: CASSLYSYEQYF
j_call: TRBJ2-3; d_call: .; clone_size: .; cdr3_length: 16; v_call: TRBV4-3; cdr3_nt: TGCGCCAGCAGCCAAGACGGCAAAGGAGGCACAGATACGCAGTATTTT; cdr3_aa: CASSQDGKGGTDTQYF
j_call: TRBJ2-1; d_call: TRBD2; clone_size: .; cdr3_length: 16; v_call: TRBV11-3; cdr3_nt: TGTGCCAGCAGCTTAGGTCACAGCGGGAATTACAATGAGCAGTTCTTC; cdr3_aa: CASSLGHSGNYNEQFF
j_call: TRBJ2-5; d_call: .; clone_size: .; cdr3_length: 14; v_call: TRBV13; cdr3_nt: TGTGCCAGCAGCTTCCGGGGAACGTCGGAGACCCAGTACTTC; cdr3_aa: CASSFRGTSETQYF
j_call: TRBJ2-2; d_call: TRBD1; clone_size: .; cdr3_length: 15; v_call: TRBV5-4; cdr3_nt: TGTGCCAGCAGCTTGGTTGCAGGGGGAACCGGGGAGCTGTTTTTT; cdr3_aa: CASSLVAGGTGELFF
j_call: TRBJ2-1; d_call: TRBD1; clone_size: .; cdr3_length: 14; v_call: TRBV6-1; cdr3_nt: TGTGCCAGCAGTGATTATGACAGGGGTTTGTACCAGTTCTTC; cdr3_aa: CASSDYDRGLYQFF
j_call: TRBJ2-3; d_call: .; clone_size: .; cdr3_length: 16; v_call: TRBV5-5; cdr3_nt: TGTGCCAGCAGCCCTAGTGTCAGGGGAGACCCAAATACGCAGTATTTT; cdr3_aa: CASSPSVRGDPNTQYF
j_call: TRBJ2-1; d_call: TRBD2; clone_size: .; cdr3_length: 17; v_call: TRBV4-1; cdr3_nt: TGCGCCAGCAGCCAACCCCGTTTAGCGGGGGCCGACAATGAGCAGTTCTTC; cdr3_aa: CASSQPRLAGADNEQFF